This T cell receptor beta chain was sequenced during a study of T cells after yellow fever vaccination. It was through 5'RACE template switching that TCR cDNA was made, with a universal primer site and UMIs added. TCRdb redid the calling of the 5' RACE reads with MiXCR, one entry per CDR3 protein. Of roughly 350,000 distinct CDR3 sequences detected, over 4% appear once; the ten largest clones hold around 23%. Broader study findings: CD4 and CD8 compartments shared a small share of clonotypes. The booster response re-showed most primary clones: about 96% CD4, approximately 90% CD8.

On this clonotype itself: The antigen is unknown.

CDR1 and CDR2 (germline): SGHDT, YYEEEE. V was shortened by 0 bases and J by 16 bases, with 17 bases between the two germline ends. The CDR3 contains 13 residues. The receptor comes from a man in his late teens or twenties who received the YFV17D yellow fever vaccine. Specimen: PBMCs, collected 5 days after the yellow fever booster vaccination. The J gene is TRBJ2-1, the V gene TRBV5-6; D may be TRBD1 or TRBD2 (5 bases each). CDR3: CASSLEYGARRFF. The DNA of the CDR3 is TGTGCCAGCAGCTTGGAATACGGGGCCAGACGATTCTTC. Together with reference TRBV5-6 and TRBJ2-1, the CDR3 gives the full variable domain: DAGVTQSPTHLIKTRGQQVTLRCSPKSGHDTVSWYQQALGQGPQFIFQYYEEEERQRGNFPDRFSGHQFPNYSSELNVNALLLGDSALYLCASSLEYGARRFFGPGTRLTVL.